Presented here are 10 T cell receptor beta chains from one specimen sequenced in a study of Tregs in tolerant kidney transplant recipients. The repertoire was sequenced with immunoSEQ multiplex PCR; TCRdb's copy has only in-frame clones and lacks some. The profile shows approximately 66,000 clones, 70% to 90% of them singletons. The source was Tregs from blood, collected before the transplant. The receptor source for this set is a human donor who received a combined kidney and bone marrow transplant.

This clone was counted a single time. The rearrangement joins TRBV5-5 to TRBJ2-3; the match to TRBD2 covers 12 bases. This CDR3 has 15 amino acids. Losses at the gene ends were 1 base for V and 4 bases for J; bases not matched to a gene: 1. The V gene's germline CDR1 is SGHKS and CDR2 YYEKEE (reference sequence). This CDR3 is CASSLRLAGADTQYF. DNA for the CDR3: TGTGCCAGCAGCTTGAGACTAGCGGGAGCAGATACGCAGTATTTT.

This chain joins TRBV2 and TRBJ2-5, with D perhaps given as TRBD1 or TRBD2 (5 bases each). Germline V gives CDR1 SNHLY, CDR2 FYNNEI. The CDR3 runs 14 residues. Trimming pared 6 bases from V and 5 bases from J, leaving 16 bases between. This CDR3 reads CASRAGTRGETQYF. The CDR3 DNA is TGTGCCAGCAGGGCCGGGACCCGCGGGGAGACCCAGTACTTC. Complete variable domain (other parts from reference TRBV2 and TRBJ2-5): EPEVTQTPSHQVTQMGQEVILRCVPISNHLYFYWYRQILGQKVEFLVSFYNNEISEKSEIFDDQFSVERPDGSNFTLKIRSTKLEDSAMYFCASRAGTRGETQYFGPGTRLLVL.

The CDR3 loop is CASSGLAGDPYEQYF. The CDR3 coding sequence is TGTGCCAGCAGCGGATTAGCGGGAGACCCCTACGAGCAGTACTTC. The V and J genes are TRBV6-6 and TRBJ2-7; TRBD2 matches 9 bases. Per germline, CDR1 MNHNY and CDR2 SVGAGI (reference sequence). This CDR3 has 15 amino acids. The ends lost 6 bases at V and 2 bases at J; junction bases unmatched: 8.

The genes are TRBV28 and TRBJ2-2; 8 bases are a match to TRBD1. V lost 3 bases to trimming and J lost 6 bases; unmatched junction nucleotides: 6. The length of the CDR3 is 15 residues. The V gene's germline CDR1 is MDHEN and CDR2 SYDVKM. The CDR3 region is CASSFLYRGAGELFF. For the CDR3, the DNA is TGTGCCAGCAGTTTCCTCTACAGGGGGGCCGGGGAGCTGTTTTTT.

This clone appeared a single time. This chain uses TRBV28 with TRBJ1-5; D is perhaps TRBD1 (5 bases). Between the trimmed V and J ends, which lost 4 bases and 2 bases, there was a span of 9 bases. Germline V gene sequence: CDR1 MDHEN, CDR2 SYDVKM. There are 14 residues in the CDR3. The chain's CDR3 is CASSSLGGNQPQHF. The CDR3 region has the DNA TGTGCCAGCAGTTCTTTGGGGGGCAATCAGCCCCAGCATTTT.

This clone appeared a single time. The J gene is TRBJ2-7, the V gene TRBV25-1; 7 bases are shared with TRBD2. Germline trimming cut 1 base from V and 2 bases from J; bases unmatched to any gene: 8. This CDR3 has 16 amino acids. Germline CDR1 MGHDK, CDR2 SYGVNS. The CDR3 loop reads CASSEWEGPTTYEQYF. CDR3 coding DNA: TGTGCCAGCAGTGAATGGGAGGGTCCGACCACCTACGAGCAGTACTTC.

In this sample, this clone turned up once. The same CDR3 arises from other DNA sequences in this sample as well. The chain links TRBV10-3 to TRBJ1-5, with D maybe TRBD1 (6 bases). CDR1 is ENHRY, CDR2 SYGVKD, per germline. This CDR3 comprises 14 residues. V gave up 10 bases and J gave up 1 base, with 14 bases separating them. This CDR3 reads CATRRGGSNQPQHF. The CDR3 nucleotides are TGTGCCACCCGGCGAGGGGGGAGCAATCAGCCCCAGCATTTT.

This rearrangement joins TRBV30 to TRBJ1-2; D remains unclear. Germline values: CDR1 GTSNPN, CDR2 SVGIG (reference sequence). The CDR3 extends over 11 amino acids. V shed 0 bases and J shed 5 bases, with 4 bases lying between them. CDR3 nucleotide sequence: TGTGCCTGGAGTGTAGGGTATGGCTACACCTTC. This codes for CAWSVGYGYTF.

This sequence joins TRBV19 and TRBJ1-3; tentatively, D is TRBD1 (6 bases). Trimming cost V 7 bases and J 3 bases, with 19 bases left between them. Germline CDR1 LNHDA, CDR2 SQIVND (reference sequence). This CDR3 has 16 residues. CDR3 in DNA: TGTGCCAGTACCCCCCTTGGGGGGGCAAGTGGAAACACCATATATTTT. Residues: CASTPLGGASGNTIYF. Drawing the rest from reference TRBV19 and TRBJ1-3, the complete variable domain is DGGITQSPKYLFRKEGQNVTLSCEQNLNHDAMYWYRQDPGQGLRLIYYSQIVNDFQKGDIAEGYSVSREKKESFPLTVTSAQKNPTAFYLCASTPLGGASGNTIYFGEGSWLTVV.

V is TRBV15 and J is TRBJ2-1; D may be TRBD2 (5 bases). V shed 5 bases and J shed 0 bases, with 17 bases lying between them. Per germline, CDR1 LNHNV and CDR2 YYDKDF (reference sequence). This CDR3 contains 17 residues. The CDR3: CATSAHLGMSSYNEQFF. The CDR3 DNA follows: TGTGCCACCAGCGCCCATCTCGGGATGAGCTCCTACAATGAGCAGTTCTTC.